These 2 T cell receptor beta chains were sequenced from one sample in a study of blood T cell repertoires in COVID-19. Profiled with immunoSEQ multiplex PCR; TCRdb holds only in-frame clones, not every one. Of under 200,000 clones listed, roughly 79% are singletons. The sequencing sample was made of peripheral blood. The receptor source for this set is a man between 60 and 75 years old with active or convalescent COVID-19.

This clone was seen just once. The chain combines TRBV9 with TRBJ2-2; D is unresolved. Germline V gene data show CDR1 as SGDLS and CDR2 as YYNGEE. Trimming took off 0 bases at V and 3 bases at J, with 12 bases between the two ends. This CDR3 is 16 amino acids long. CDR3 in amino acids: CASSVGSLSHTGELFF. DNA of the CDR3: TGTGCCAGCAGCGTAGGGAGCCTTTCTCACACCGGGGAGCTGTTTTTT.

The gene calls are TRBV28 and TRBJ1-5; tentative D call: TRBD1 (6 bases). Germline V lookup: CDR1 MDHEN, CDR2 SYDVKM. V was cut by 5 bases and J by 4 bases, with 12 bases left in between. This CDR3 is 14 amino acids long. The CDR3, as DNA: TGTGCCAGCAGTGCCCACAGGGAGAATCAGCCCCAGCATTTT. It specifies CASSAHRENQPQHF.